This entry lists 30 T cell receptor beta chains sequenced from one sample in a study of shared clonotypes between healthy human individuals. Naive CD8 cells lacked CD45RO, underwent positive selection for CCR7 and left out terminally differentiated effector memory CD45RA+ cells. Using immunoSEQ multiplex PCR, the repertoire was profiled, and TCRdb retains in-frame clones only, with some absent. The sample includes around 2,100,000 clones, roughly 94% of them seen just once. Sample: naive CD8+ T cells sorted from blood. The receptors were sampled from a man between 18 and 29 years old in good health.

The chain combines TRBV18 with TRBJ2-7, with D unresolved. CDR3 length: 12 amino acids. Trimming cost V 6 bases and J 3 bases, with 9 bases left between them. The germline gives CDR1 KGHSH, CDR2 LQKENI. CDR3: CASSLTDYEQYF. The CDR3 coding sequence is TGTGCCAGCTCCCTTACAGACTACGAGCAGTACTTC.

The gene calls are TRBV27 and TRBJ1-2; tentatively, D is TRBD1 (5 bases). Germline CDR1 is MNHEY and CDR2 is SMNVEV (reference sequence). The CDR3 consists of 15 residues. Between the trimmed V and J ends, which lost 4 bases and 3 bases, there was a span of 15 bases. The CDR3 region is CASSSFRDVYYGYTF. DNA of the CDR3: TGTGCCAGCAGTTCTTTTCGGGACGTGTACTATGGCTACACCTTC.

This clone was detected once. This sequence joins TRBV7-2 and TRBJ1-1; the D gene is possibly TRBD1 (5 bases). The V end lost 0 bases, the J end lost 6 bases, and 11 bases lay between the germline ends. CDR3 length equals 14 residues. Looked up from germline, CDR1 is SGHTA and CDR2 is FQGNSA. CDR3 DNA sequence: TGTGCCAGCAGCTTAGCGGGGGGGTCAGCTGAAGCTTTCTTT. Translating it yields CASSLAGGSAEAFF.

This clone occurred once. The rearrangement uses TRBV4-3 and TRBJ2-1; a possible D gene is TRBD1 (6 bases). The V and J ends lost 0 bases and 7 bases respectively, with 10 bases between them. The germline V gene has CDR1 LGHNA and CDR2 YSLEER. The CDR3 loop spans 14 amino acids. In DNA form, the CDR3 reads TGCGCCAGCAGCCAAGAGGCTCAGGGGAATGAGCAGTTCTTC. Protein sequence: CASSQEAQGNEQFF.

The chain links TRBV4-1 to TRBJ1-2; D remains ambiguous. This CDR3 comprises 14 residues. Per germline, CDR1 MGHRA and CDR2 YSYEKL. Trimming stripped 1 base from V and 6 bases from J, with 12 bases between. Written as DNA, the CDR3 is TGCGCCAGCAGCCAAGGCCCGGGAACGGATGGCTACACCTTC. It is translated as CASSQGPGTDGYTF.

This clone was seen only once. This rearrangement joins TRBV12-5 to TRBJ2-1; weak D call: TRBD2 (6 bases). The V gene's germline CDR1 is LGHNT and CDR2 FRNRAP. The CDR3 loop spans 15 amino acids. The germline V and J ends were trimmed by 7 bases and 0 bases, with 13 bases remaining between them. The CDR3 DNA sequence: TGTGCTAGTGCCACCGGGAGATACTCCTACAATGAGCAGTTCTTC. Residues: CASATGRYSYNEQFF.

In the case of this clone: Other DNA sequences from this sample encode an identical CDR3 as well. The chain is built from TRBV27 and TRBJ2-7; D call uncertain. The CDR3 runs 13 residues. Trimming took off 3 bases at V and 2 bases at J, with 8 bases between the two ends. CDR1 is MNHEY, CDR2 SMNVEV, per germline (reference sequence). Here the CDR3 DNA reads TGTGCCAGCAGTTTTCGGGCAGCCTACGAGCAGTACTTC. The encoded protein is CASSFRAAYEQYF.

V and J are TRBV6-1 and TRBJ1-3; weak D call: TRBD1 (5 bases). In germline, CDR1 is MNHNS, CDR2 SASEGT. There are 17 residues in the CDR3. Trimming took off 2 bases at V and 5 bases at J, with 19 bases between the two ends. The CDR3 sequence is CASSELIDLGGRNTIYF. For the CDR3, the DNA is TGTGCCAGCAGTGAACTTATTGACCTCGGGGGACGAAACACCATATATTTT.

This clone was detected only once. Other DNA sequences in this sample translate to the same CDR3. V gene TRBV4-1 combines with J gene TRBJ1-1, with D possibly TRBD1 on 5 matching bases. The CDR3 spans 15 residues. The germline CDR1 and CDR2 sequences are MGHRA and YSYEKL. V lost 0 bases to trimming and J lost 4 bases, with 12 bases between them. This CDR3 is CASSQEQGRGTEAFF. CDR3 bases: TGCGCCAGCAGCCAAGAGCAGGGTCGGGGCACTGAAGCTTTCTTT.

The V gene is TRBV2, the J gene TRBJ2-5; the match to TRBD2 covers 8 bases. The germline V gene encodes CDR1 SNHLY and CDR2 FYNNEI. Trimming removed 7 bases from V and 5 bases from J; junction bases left unmatched: 12. CDR3 size: 15 residues. The CDR3 sequence is CASKYTAGARETQYF. CDR3 DNA: TGTGCCAGCAAATATACAGCGGGGGCAAGGGAGACCCAGTACTTC. Full variable domain (missing parts from reference TRBV2 and TRBJ2-5): EPEVTQTPSHQVTQMGQEVILRCVPISNHLYFYWYRQILGQKVEFLVSFYNNEISEKSEIFDDQFSVERPDGSNFTLKIRSTKLEDSAMYFCASKYTAGARETQYFGPGTRLLVL.

The chain uses TRBV6-6 and TRBJ1-2; D perhaps matches TRBD1 (5 bases). The CDR3 spans 14 residues. Trimming took 2 bases from V and 4 from J, leaving 11 bases between them. Germline-derived CDR1 and CDR2 are MNHNY and SVGAGI (reference sequence). The CDR3 reads CASSYGDLFYGYTF. The DNA of the CDR3 is TGTGCCAGCAGTTACGGGGACTTATTCTATGGCTACACCTTC.

The chain combines TRBV10-3 with TRBJ2-5; 12 bases are a match to TRBD2. This CDR3 spans 15 amino acids. With V trimmed by 6 bases and J by 1 base, 3 bases remained unmatched. CDR1 is ENHRY, CDR2 SYGVKD, per germline. The CDR3 protein is CAIREGLAGQETQYF. The DNA for the CDR3 is TGTGCCATCAGAGAGGGACTAGCGGGCCAAGAGACCCAGTACTTC.

About this clone: The DNA is left out, because the CDR3 cannot be placed on it with certainty; the CDR3 is given as TCRdb lists it. This chain connects TRBV9 to TRBJ2-3; the table calls TRBD1, which could not be checked here. 12 amino acids form the CDR3, both terminal residues included. CDR1 SGDLS and CDR2 YYNGEE come from the germline V gene. CDR3 sequence: CASSVGTGTLYF.

The chain has TRBV4-1 and TRBJ2-7; D gene uncertain. Trimming removed 4 bases from V and 2 bases from J, with 12 bases in between. The CDR3 runs 14 residues. The germline CDR1 and CDR2 sequences are MGHRA and YSYEKL. The CDR3 is CASSRSPATYEQYF. The CDR3 DNA is TGCGCCAGCAGCCGAAGTCCGGCGACCTACGAGCAGTACTTC.

V is TRBV11-2 and J is TRBJ2-1; TRBD1 is a possible D gene (6 bases). CDR3 size: 16 residues. Germline CDR1 and CDR2: SGHAT and FQNNGV. With 1 base removed from V and 0 bases from J, the gap between germline ends came to 10 bases. CDR3 DNA: TGTGCCAGCAGCTTAGGGGGGCTTAGCTCCTACAATGAGCAGTTCTTC. This gives the protein CASSLGGLSSYNEQFF.

A note on this clone: Other DNA sequences in the sample encode the same CDR3. This chain links TRBV11-2 with TRBJ2-7; 8 bases line up with TRBD1. Unmatched junction bases numbered 5, after V lost 5 bases and J lost 2 bases. The germline gives CDR1 SGHAT, CDR2 FQNNGV. This CDR3 has 14 amino acids. The CDR3 DNA reads as TGTGCCAGCAGCGAAGACAGGGGCGCCTACGAGCAGTACTTC. This translates into CASSEDRGAYEQYF.

The rearrangement links TRBV27 to TRBJ2-1; D possibly corresponds to TRBD2 (6 bases). Germline V gives CDR1 MNHEY, CDR2 SMNVEV (reference sequence). The length of the CDR3 is 15 residues. Trimming removed 6 bases from V and 1 base from J, with 13 bases in between. The CDR3 sequence: CASSPQGGSYNEQFF. The DNA for the CDR3 is TGTGCCAGCAGCCCCCAGGGAGGTTCCTACAATGAGCAGTTCTTC.

The chain joins TRBV7-9 to TRBJ2-7, with TRBD1 as a possible D gene (5 bases). The CDR3 runs to 14 residues. Per germline, CDR1 SEHNR and CDR2 FQNEAQ (reference sequence). V lost 4 bases and J lost 3, with 13 bases in between. The DNA of the CDR3 is TGTGCCAGCAGCTCGCTTCAGGGTAGCTACGAGCAGTACTTC. Protein product: CASSSLQGSYEQYF.

The CDR3 loop is CASSLGNLAGGYNEQFF. CDR3 DNA sequence: TGTGCCAGCAGCTTAGGAAATCTAGCGGGAGGGTACAATGAGCAGTTCTTC. V is TRBV7-9 and J is TRBJ2-1; TRBD2 matches 12 bases. The CDR3 has 17 residues. Germline V gives CDR1 SEHNR, CDR2 FQNEAQ (reference sequence). Trimming at V came to 1 base and at J to 4 bases, leaving 5 bases not matched to a gene.

This chain joins TRBV30 and TRBJ2-7; possibly TRBD2 for D (6 bases). This CDR3 contains 13 residues. V lost 2 bases and J lost 3, with 11 bases in between. In germline, CDR1 is GTSNPN, CDR2 SVGIG (reference sequence). Here the CDR3 DNA reads TGTGCCTGGAGTCGACGGGAGAGCTACGAGCAGTACTTC. It is translated as CAWSRRESYEQYF.

With respect to this clone: Other DNA sequences in this sample translate to the same CDR3. The genes are TRBV28 and TRBJ2-7; D perhaps matches TRBD1 (6 bases). Trimming cost V 3 bases and J 2 bases, with 11 bases left between them. Germline V lookup: CDR1 MDHEN, CDR2 SYDVKM. The CDR3 consists of 14 residues. CDR3 bases: TGTGCCAGCAGTTTTAGAGGGGGTACCTACGAGCAGTACTTC. Its translation is CASSFRGGTYEQYF.

This clone was recorded once. J is TRBJ2-1 and V is TRBV5-4, with 7 positions matching TRBD2. CDR1 is SGHNT, CDR2 YYREEE, per germline (reference sequence). The J segment lost 14 bases and the V segment lost 5 bases, leaving 7 bases of the junction unmatched. The CDR3 runs 11 residues. The CDR3 here is CASSFGRDEFF. CDR3 nucleotide sequence: TGTGCCAGCAGTTTTGGGAGGGACGAGTTCTTC.

The chain has TRBV27 and TRBJ2-1, with D perhaps being TRBD1 or TRBD2 (5 bases each). The CDR3 length is 16 residues. V shed 4 bases and J shed 6 bases, with 19 bases lying between them. Germline V gene lookup returns CDR1 MNHEY and CDR2 SMNVEV (reference sequence). The CDR3 is CASSSSVGDASNEQFF. The DNA for the CDR3 is TGTGCCAGCAGTTCATCTGTCGGGGACGCTTCCAATGAGCAGTTCTTC.

With respect to this clone: This likely stems from a read error, as it lies one base from a far larger clone. The chain uses TRBV5-4 and TRBJ2-3; D unresolved. Germline-derived CDR1 and CDR2 are SGHNT and YYREEE (reference sequence). The CDR3 runs to 12 residues. Trimming cost V 2 bases and J 2 bases, with 3 bases left between them. Here the CDR3 DNA reads TGTGCCAGCAGCTTAGACACAGATACGCAGTATTTT. It specifies CASSLDTDTQYF.

The rearrangement uses TRBV5-4 and TRBJ2-7; D is perhaps TRBD1 (6 bases). CDR1 is SGHNT, CDR2 YYREEE, per germline (reference sequence). V was shortened by 2 bases and J by 0 bases, with 12 bases between the two germline ends. The CDR3 is made up of 15 amino acids. The CDR3 region has the DNA TGTGCCAGCAGCTTCATGGGGGCCGTCTCCTACGAGCAGTACTTC. Translation: CASSFMGAVSYEQYF.

The rearrangement links TRBV7-9 to TRBJ2-2, with a weak D call TRBD2 (6 bases). This CDR3 has 18 residues. CDR1 is SEHNR and CDR2 is FQNEAQ in the germline V gene (reference sequence). V shed 4 bases and J shed 4 bases, with 22 bases lying between them. CDR3 residues: CASSSPGTLSGVTGELFF. In nucleotides, the CDR3 is TGTGCCAGCAGCTCTCCCGGGACTCTCTCTGGGGTCACCGGGGAGCTGTTTTTT.

The chain uses TRBV6-6 and TRBJ2-3; D possibly matches TRBD1 or TRBD2 (6 bases each). Per germline, CDR1 MNHNY and CDR2 SVGAGI (reference sequence). V lost 6 bases to trimming and J lost 4 bases, with 14 bases between them. The CDR3 runs 14 residues. The CDR3 DNA sequence: TGTGCCAGCAGGGACCCGGGGGCGGCAGATACGCAGTATTTT. The encoded protein is CASRDPGAADTQYF.

This rearrangement joins TRBV30 to TRBJ2-5; 8 bases align to TRBD2. The end of the DNA fits TRBJ2-7 better, so the J call may be wrong. From germline, CDR1 is GTSNPN and CDR2 SVGIG (reference sequence). This CDR3 is built from 13 residues. CDR3 loop: CAWSGGGGDEQYF. The CDR3 DNA reads TGTGCCTGGAGCGGGGGGGGCGGAGACGAGCAGTACTTC.

The chain combines TRBV4-1 with TRBJ2-1; TRBD2 agrees at 7 bases. This CDR3 is 14 amino acids long. With V trimmed by 4 bases and J by 2 bases, 2 bases remained unmatched. The germline gives CDR1 MGHRA, CDR2 YSYEKL. The CDR3 loop is CASSRGGAYNEQFF. CDR3 nucleotides: TGCGCCAGCAGCCGGGGAGGGGCCTACAATGAGCAGTTCTTC.

This chain joins TRBV5-6 and TRBJ2-1; TRBD2 is a possible D gene (5 bases). Germline V gives CDR1 SGHDT, CDR2 YYEEEE. Between the trimmed V and J ends, which lost 3 bases and 10 bases, there was a span of 11 bases. The CDR3 contains 12 residues. This CDR3 reads CASSSEGGEQFF. CDR3 DNA: TGTGCCAGCAGCTCAGAGGGTGGAGAGCAGTTCTTC.